The clone carrying this TCR beta chain was counted a few times. The length of the CDR3 is 15 residues. CDR1 is MDHEN and CDR2 is SYDVKM in the germline V gene. V was cut by 1 base and J by 0 bases, with 10 bases left in between. The sample is drawn from a study of shared clonotypes between healthy human individuals. This table comes from immunoSEQ multiplex PCR, and its TCRdb copy is limited to in-frame clones, with some not included. The sample holds roughly 640,000 clones; 74% are singletons and the top ten take about 1.7%. The chain is built from TRBV28 and TRBJ2-7, with a possible D match to TRBD2 (5 bases). The TCR comes from a woman under 40 in good health. The sequencing sample was made of memory CD4+ T cells sorted from blood. Indicated subset: CD45RA-negative fraction. CDR3 coding DNA: TGTGCCAGCAGTTTATTTAGCGAGAGCTCCTACGAGCAGTACTTC. It is translated as CASSLFSESSYEQYF.